Listed below are T cell receptor beta chains from one sample, sequenced in a study of beta chain features in type 1 diabetes. TCRdb keeps only in-frame clones here, not all; method: immunoSEQ multiplex PCR. The top ten clones hold roughly 0.97% of a sample with over 150,000 clones, about 8% of them seen once. The specimen sequenced was central memory CD4+ T cells from blood. The receptors shown here come from a woman in her 40s with type 1 diabetes. CDR3s include the opening cysteine and the closing phenylalanine or tryptophan. The order of the fields is CDR3 DNA, CDR3 protein, D gene, clone size, V gene, J gene, CDR3 length. The D gene is left open where the match is weak. Some rows have no size entry. The others give once, few or many, or a class for an expanded clone.

TGTGCCAGTAGTATAGGCCCAGGTCAAGAGACCCAGTACTTC	CASSIGPGQETQYF	.	.	TRBV19	TRBJ2-5	14
TGTGCCAGCAGCCCCGAGGGGGGGGGTAGCGCGCAGCCCCAGCATTTT	CASSPEGGGSAQPQHF	.	few	TRBV4-2	TRBJ1-5	16
TGCGCCAGCAGCCAAGGAAGGAGGAATGAGCAGTTCTTC	CASSQGRRNEQFF	.	.	TRBV4-3	TRBJ2-1	13
TGTGCCAGCAGCGTCGGGACTAGCGGGAGGAATGAGCAGTTCTTC	CASSVGTSGRNEQFF	TRBD2	many	TRBV9	TRBJ2-1	15
TGTGCTAGTGGACGAGGGACAGGTGACTCTGGGGCCAACGTCCTGACTTTC	CASGRGTGDSGANVLTF	TRBD1	few	TRBV12-5	TRBJ2-6	17
TGTGCCAGCAGCCCGAAGGACAGGATCGGAGAGACCCAGTACTTC	CASSPKDRIGETQYF	TRBD1	.	TRBV7-9	TRBJ2-5	15
TGCGCCAGCAGCCAAGATGGCGAGGGAGGAAGGTACGAGCAGTACTTC	CASSQDGEGGRYEQYF	.	.	TRBV4-1	TRBJ2-7	16
TGCGCCAGCAGCCAATGGGAGGGGGGCAATCAGCCCCAGCATTTT	CASSQWEGGNQPQHF	.	few	TRBV4-1	TRBJ1-5	15
TGTGCCAGCTCACCACCCGGGTTAGGGAGCACTGAAGCTTTCTTT	CASSPPGLGSTEAFF	.	few	TRBV18	TRBJ1-1	15
TGTGCCAGCAGGGACGGGAGGGTGAACACTGAAGCTTTCTTT	CASRDGRVNTEAFF	.	.	TRBV2	TRBJ1-1	14
TGTGCCAGCAGCTTAACGACAGGCCGTACCGGGGAGCTGTTTTTT	CASSLTTGRTGELFF	.	few	TRBV7-7	TRBJ2-2	15
TGTGCCAGCACCAAACTGGAGGGCTACACCTTC	CASTKLEGYTF	.	.	TRBV2	TRBJ1-2	11
TGTGCCAGCGGGGCGGGAAATGAAAAACTGTTTTTT	CASGAGNEKLFF	.	few	TRBV5-6	TRBJ1-4	12
TGTGCCACCCGGGTTGACGGCTCCTACGAGCAGTACTTC	CATRVDGSYEQYF	.	few	TRBV6-5	TRBJ2-7	13
TGTGCCAGCACTAATGCGGACTATGCAGATACGCAGTATTTT	CASTNADYADTQYF	.	few	TRBV28	TRBJ2-3	14
TGTGCCATCACTACAGGGGAGACGGCGCAGTATTTT	CAITTGETAQYF	TRBD1	many	TRBV10-3	TRBJ2-3	12
TGCGCCAGCAGCTTGGCCCCAGGCATGGACACTGAAGCTTTCTTT	CASSLAPGMDTEAFF	.	.	TRBV5-1	TRBJ1-1	15
TGCGCCAGCAGCAACGAGGGGGCTCACACCGGGGAGCTGTTTTTT	CASSNEGAHTGELFF	TRBD1	few	TRBV4-1	TRBJ2-2	15
TGTGCCAGCAGTTTAAGGAGGGCAGTCTATGGCTACACCTTC	CASSLRRAVYGYTF	.	.	TRBV28	TRBJ1-2	14
TGTGCCTGGAGTGTACTCCCGGGGGGGCGAGCTTTCTTT	CAWSVLPGGRAFF	.	.	TRBV30	TRBJ1-1	13
TGTGCCAGCAGCGTAACGGACAGTACCTATGGCTACACCTTC	CASSVTDSTYGYTF	.	few	TRBV9	TRBJ1-2	14
TGTGCCAGCAGCGTAGCACCGGGAACCACCACCGGGGAGCTGTTTTTT	CASSVAPGTTTGELFF	.	few	TRBV9	TRBJ2-2	16
TGTGCCAGCAGTACTACCGGAGGGGCGATGAACACTGAAGCTTTCTTT	CASSTTGGAMNTEAFF	.	.	TRBV7-2	TRBJ1-1	16
TGTGCCAGCAACCTCGACAGGAACACTGAAGCTTTCTTT	CASNLDRNTEAFF	.	few	TRBV5-1	TRBJ1-1	13
TGTGCCAGCAGCTCGCGTAGTACAGGGAGCGGTGGCTACACCTTC	CASSSRSTGSGGYTF	.	.	TRBV7-2	TRBJ1-2	15
TGCGCCAGCAGCCAGGCTTCAACAGGCGCCCTTAGCGGGGAGCTGTTTTTT	CASSQASTGALSGELFF	.	.	TRBV4-3	TRBJ2-2	17
TGTGCCAGCAGTGGAGGGAGCTCCTACAATGAGCAGTTCTTC	CASSGGSSYNEQFF	.	few	TRBV6-6	TRBJ2-1	14